The 6 T cell receptor beta chains below were found in one sample sequenced in a study of T cells in Graves' hyperthyroidism and ophthalmopathy. Amplification yielded TCR beta CDR3 regions, with RNA transcripts as the source. The HTBI primer set was used in a first-round RT-PCR of the TCR CDR3. MiXCR was run by TCRdb on the multiplex PCR reads, yielding one entry per CDR3 protein. Seen here are about 690,000 distinct CDR3 sequences, 15% to 20% observed once, and the top ten hold roughly 15%. The sequencing sample was made of blood. These receptors all come from a man in his fifties with Graves' hyperthyroidism.

V usage is TRBV6-5 and J usage is TRBJ2-1, with D possibly matching TRBD2 (6 bases). V lost 2 bases, J lost 7 bases, and 12 bases lay in between. The CDR3 spans 14 residues. CDR1 is MNHEY and CDR2 is SVGAGI in the germline V gene. CDR3 DNA sequence: TGTGCCAGCAGTTACGGGTCTCGGGGGAATGAGCAGTTCTTC. The encoded protein is CASSYGSRGNEQFF.

As concerns this clonotype: A much larger clone differs from this one at a single base, so this may be a read error. V and J are TRBV27 and TRBJ2-6; D unresolved. This CDR3 spans 14 amino acids. Per germline, CDR1 MNHEY and CDR2 SMNVEV (reference sequence). V was clipped by 6 bases and J by 6 bases, with 12 bases between them. Here the CDR3 reads CASSSMREANVLTF. The CDR3 nucleotides read TGTGCCAGCAGCTCGATGAGAGAGGCCAACGTCCTGACTTTC.

Comment on this clonotype: This may arise from a read error, as a much more abundant clone is one base away. This likely comes from a read error, as the CDR3 has no conserved phenylalanine or tryptophan at its end. This chain joins TRBV9 and TRBJ2-2; possibly TRBD1 for D (6 bases). CDR3 size: 14 residues. Germline assignment: CDR1 SGDLS and CDR2 YYNGEE. V lost 5 bases and J 4 bases, leaving 12 bases between the germline ends. The DNA for the CDR3 is TGTGCCAGCAGAACGACAGGCGGCACCGGGGAGCTGTTTCTT. It codes for CASRTTGGTGELFL.

This clonotype was found many times. This chain connects TRBV28 to TRBJ1-1, with TRBD1 identical over 8 bases. There are 13 residues in the CDR3. CDR1 is MDHEN and CDR2 is SYDVKM in the germline V gene. The V segment lost 5 bases and the J segment 13 bases; nucleotides outside the gene matches: 12. The CDR3 DNA reads as TGTGCCAGCAGTCCAGGACAGGGATCTCTCGGTTTCTTT. It translates to CASSPGQGSLGFF.

This clonotype was counted at least ten times. This chain joins TRBV28 and TRBJ1-4; TRBD1 might be the D (6 bases). The CDR3 covers 15 residues. Germline lookup yields CDR1 MDHEN and CDR2 SYDVKM. V gave up 4 bases and J gave up 0 bases, with 9 bases separating them. CDR3 sequence: CASSSSGATNEKLFF. CDR3 DNA sequence: TGTGCCAGCAGTTCATCAGGGGCAACTAATGAAAAACTGTTTTTT.

The rearrangement links TRBV28 to TRBJ2-7, with 9 bases fitting TRBD1. The V gene end was trimmed by 10 bases and the J gene end by 5 bases; junction bases not matched to a gene: 12. The CDR3 runs 14 residues. Germline CDR1 reads MDHEN; CDR2 reads SYDVKM. CDR3 amino acids: CAIQRDRVTNEQYF. CDR3 sequence (DNA): TGTGCCATACAACGGGACAGGGTGACCAACGAGCAGTACTTC.